Sequencing of this T cell receptor beta chain was carried out in a study of cytomegalovirus exposure and HLA in healthy donors (dated by TCRdb to about 2017). Some background on the complete study: An earlier analysis of approximately 640 of the donors reported about 290 Gb of sequence data and some 120 million unique TCR beta sequences from about 179 million T cells. An early release that covered fewer than 800 HLA-typed donors contained 300 to 350 gigabases of sequencing data and some 87 million unique TCR sequences. The genetic ancestry cluster associated with self-reported Caucasian donors included roughly 84% of the 398 genotyped donors. The study aimed to test whether signatures of past pathogen exposure could be identified by cataloging public T cell receptors. The T cell repertoires of 666 subjects were profiled by immunosequencing and related to cytomegalovirus serostatus. A separate validation cohort of 100 to 150 different subjects was used in addition to the 666-subject first cohort. To predict cytomegalovirus infection status, the study brought together high-throughput TCR immunosequencing, statistical association of individual TCRs with disease status, and machine learning. To study patterns of TCR occurrence, a later analysis re-analyzed previously published TCR beta repertoires from 666 donors and added high-resolution HLA genotyping. Rather than drawing on any new phenotypic data, the later analysis identified candidate immune exposures from TCR beta sequences and the way those sequences occurred across donors. An earlier analysis of around 580 of the donors used high-throughput TCR beta sequencing to judge whether each TCR beta V gene segment behaved as functional or pseudogenic. Donor age, sex, ethnicity and CMV serostatus were collected together with the repertoire data. A later genetic analysis took genome-wide SNP genotypes for about three fifths of the roughly 670 donors and used that subset as a discovery cohort. All discovery cohort repertoires had been generated on a single sequencing platform. Both class I and class II loci were covered by HLA typing, at four-digit resolution. Typing coverage differed by locus: A, B, C, DRB1 and DQB1 were typed in roughly 629-630 donors, DQA1 in 522, DPA1 in around 580, and DPB1 in 472. A few DR-DQ haplotypes were treated as single units for association and clustering because of strong linkage in the cohort. Among 300 to 500 genotyped donors of the cohort, an average of around 240,000 unique TCR beta nucleotide sequences was sequenced per donor, of which approximately 18% were non-productive. What the research found in general, with its limitations: Compared with the approximately 700-donor mean, donors in an Asian-associated ancestry cluster had fewer N-insertions in productive TCRs, according to a later genetic analysis. In a later analysis, the rate of TCR association differed among HLA loci, with DRB1 alleles having the most associated TCRs and HLA-C alleles having the fewest. The 87-base-pair reads could not distinguish some IMGT-functional V segments, including TRBV6-2 and TRBV6-3, so those segments were excluded. Correlated functional status among segregating V segments might reflect linkage disequilibrium, but an unknown experimental factor could not be ruled out. A later analysis found that HLA-associated TCR beta chains were more clonally expanded and had lower generation probabilities than equally common non-associated chains. Because counts were too low, roughly 18 rarely observed V segments, including chromosome 9 orphons, were left out of the earlier analysis of 500 to 650 of the donors. At a false discovery rate of 0.05, a later analysis linked roughly 17,000 TCR beta sequences to specific HLA alleles. Cytomegalovirus status was reported to be diagnosed by the classifier with high specificity and sensitivity in both the original and validation cohorts. Most TCR sequences were observed very rarely across donors, whereas some public TCRs were present in many individuals. Because HLA typing was unavailable for some donors at each locus, only the typed subset was used in association tests. Most CMV-associated TCR beta chains appeared to be HLA-restricted in a later analysis, and the HLA associations seemed to be driven largely by CMV exposure. The authors suggested that the approach could potentially be generalized to other disease states and immunological phenotypes. A later analysis reported that several top co-occurrence clusters appeared linked to parvovirus B19, influenza, CMV and Epstein-Barr virus. A later genetic analysis associated a missense DCLRE1C variant with V-gene and J-gene trimming of TCR beta chains, and an independent cohort replicated the association. A few of the identified cytomegalovirus-associated TCR beta chains were confirmed in vitro to be specific for cytomegalovirus antigens. When HLA alleles, especially DR and DQ, strongly co-occurred, attributing TCR associations to individual alleles was difficult. CMV serostatus was the only immune exposure information available for the cohort. In the study, about 150 TCR beta chains were listed as associated with cytomegalovirus. A further reported finding was that TCR beta sequences accurately predicted the HLA-A and HLA-B alleles for most subjects in the first cohort. In this cohort, only TCR beta chains were sequenced, and detectable features were limited by the absence of alpha or paired-chain data. A group of highly shared sequence variants was considered likely to be a technical artifact of the sequencing pipeline. Broadly in line with IMGT annotations, most TCR beta V segments showed up in productive rearrangements about 90% or about 30% of the time in an earlier analysis of a few hundred of the donors. Sequencing depth was assumed to be roughly uniform across donors in the presence/absence analyses, though that assumption may not hold.

As concerns this clone: Its antigen target is currently unknown. No much larger clone is present one base from it, and per-base qualities are unavailable.

The cohort comprised under 700 healthy bone marrow donors. At the time of sampling, every cohort member was nominally healthy, though immune exposures that went unrecorded were likely present. The donor tested CMV seropositive and was one of the 289 seropositive cohort members. A peripheral blood sample was provided by each donor, and peripheral blood mononuclear cells were used for TCR beta sequencing. Genomic DNA was extracted from the blood cell samples with the Qiagen DNeasy Blood Extraction Kit. The CDR3 has 15 amino acids, counting the end cysteine and phenylalanine. Here the CDR3 DNA is all that survives: 45 bases in frame from base 1. At the junction V is shortened by 1 base and J by 10 bases, with 14 bases in between. From the germline V gene (reference sequence), CDR1 is LNHNV and CDR2 is YYDKDF. The library was made by the immunoSEQ multiplex PCR assay. The multiplex PCR relied on a mix of 60 forward primers for TCR Vbeta segments and 13 reverse primers for TCR Jbeta segments. The CDR3 region of rearranged TCR beta genes was amplified from genomic DNA with a multiplex PCR assay. On the Illumina HiSeq System, the amplified TCR beta libraries were sequenced as 87-base-pair reads. As for the authors' bioinformatics: A later analysis tallied 75 million to 95 million unique TCR beta chains across the 666 repertoires, and approximately 11 million of those chains were shared by two or more donors. Raw reads were error-corrected and collapsed into unique sequences with a nearest-neighbor algorithm that merged closely related sequences to remove PCR and sequencing errors. To assign V, D and J gene segments, CDR3 sequences were aligned to IMGT reference sequences. Each retained sequence needed at least a six-nucleotide match to both a V gene segment and a J gene segment. Rearrangements were classified as productive when the CDR3 lacked stop codons and remained in frame with V and J, and all other rearrangements were classified as non-productive. CDR3 was defined by IMGT convention, running from the second conserved V-encoded cysteine to the conserved J-encoded phenylalanine. In an earlier analysis of just under 600 of the donors, sequences lacking an unambiguous match to a single V gene segment were excluded. An earlier analysis of fewer than 650 of the donors classified V segments as functional when productive rearrangements were above 56.7% and as segregating when the standard deviation between donors was above 5%. A statistical classification framework was built to diagnose cytomegalovirus status from the catalog of TCR beta chain sequences. A later analysis assigned V and J genes by comparing TCR nucleotide sequences with IMGT/GENE-DB human TR gene sequences. A later analysis assigned CDR3 sequences and most-parsimonious VDJ recombination scenarios with the TCRdist pipeline. A later analysis defined each TCR beta chain by its CDR3 amino acid sequence plus V-gene family, and excluded reads lacking a unique V-gene family. In a later analysis, 500 to 700 highly shared, low-generation-probability nucleotide sequences were removed to address suspected cross-contamination and a sequencing artifact. In a later analysis, a clonal expansion index for each public chain was calculated from normalized within-repertoire ranks of inferred template counts. In a later analysis, generation probabilities were computed using a VDJ recombination model fitted to out-of-frame rearrangements, and the results were checked against IGoR. In a later analysis, hypergeometric tests were used to score TCR-TCR, TCR-HLA and TCR-CMV co-occurrence, with a repertoire-size bias correction applied to TCR pairs. False discovery rates were estimated in a later analysis by permuting HLA or CMV assignments 20 times. In a later analysis, co-occurring TCRs were grouped with DBSCAN, and TCRdist sequence similarity was added when clustering was performed within HLA-allele-positive subsets. Co-occurrence clustering excluded repertoires with fewer than 30,000 or more than 120,000 public chains, plus five with anomalous nucleotide sharing. Imported from immuneACCESS, the table was reduced by TCRdb to in-frame sequences with V and J called. These copies leave out some clones; in studies compared against another copy, an unresolved V gene accounts for under half, and the cause of the remainder is not known. The DNA gave D and trimming, while V, J and clone size come from that table. This sample has 190,000 or so clones in its table, and around 79% of those were observed once. The biggest ten clones account for about 0.37% of the sample.

The material sequenced was PBMCs. This TCR was recovered from a male donor in good health and CMV-seropositive. This chain joins TRBV15 to TRBJ1-6; the D gene is perhaps TRBD1, from 6 matching bases. The DNA is as follows: TGTGCCACCAGCAGAGTTGGGGGCAATGTCTCACCCCTCCACTTT. It encodes CATSRVGGNVSPLHF.